This T cell receptor (beta chain) came from a study of shared clonotypes between healthy human individuals. Samples underwent the assay at deep level. Here immunoSEQ multiplex PCR was the method, and the copy in TCRdb shows in-frame clones only, minus some. The repertoire holds roughly 490,000 clones, with about 79% as singletons. There are 15 residues in the CDR3. Trimming took 3 bases from V and 5 from J, leaving 16 bases between them. Per germline, CDR1 GTSNPN and CDR2 SVGIG (reference sequence). With regard to this clone: A far bigger clonotype differs at one base, so this is likely a read error. The same CDR3 also results from other DNA sequences found in this sample.

The sample comprised PBMCs. The chain is built from TRBV30 and TRBJ2-2; possibly TRBD1 or TRBD2 for D (6 bases each). This TCR was recovered from a woman between 40 and 55 years old in good health. Some clones in this sample may be carry-over from other donors' samples. In DNA form, the CDR3 reads TGTGCCTGGAGAAGTGCAGGGGAGGATACCGGGGAGCTGTTTTTT. This sequence encodes CAWRSAGEDTGELFF.